Below are 21 T cell receptor beta chains sequenced from a single sample in a study of blood T cell repertoires in COVID-19. Data came from immunoSEQ multiplex PCR; TCRdb stores just in-frame clones and leaves some out. The table includes under 250,000 clones, approximately 86% detected once. Material for sequencing was peripheral blood. These receptors were collected from an elderly woman with acute or convalescent COVID-19.

J is TRBJ1-5 and V is TRBV5-1; D is perhaps TRBD1 (6 bases). This CDR3 has 15 amino acids. Germline lookup yields CDR1 SGHRS and CDR2 YFSETQ. Trimming shortened V by 3 bases and J by 0 bases, and 10 bases separated the two germline ends. The CDR3 DNA sequence: TGCGCCAGCAGCTACGGGACAAATAGCAATCAGCCCCAGCATTTT. Encoded protein: CASSYGTNSNQPQHF. The entire variable domain, with the rest obtained from reference TRBV5-1 and TRBJ1-5, is as follows: KAGVTQTPRYLIKTRGQQVTLSCSPISGHRSVSWYQQTPGQGLQFLFEYFSETQRNKGNFPGRFSGRQFSNSRSEMNVSTLELGDSALYLCASSYGTNSNQPQHFGDGTRLSIL.

The chain has TRBV7-6 and TRBJ2-1, with 7 bases lining up with TRBD1. Germline loops: CDR1 SGHVS, CDR2 FNYEAQ. The V segment lost 4 bases and the J segment 6 bases; nucleotides outside the gene matches: 3. This CDR3 is built from 13 residues. CDR3 protein: CASSSRQGNEQFF. DNA of the CDR3: TGTGCCAGCAGCTCCCGACAGGGCAATGAGCAGTTCTTC. The entire variable domain, with the rest obtained from reference TRBV7-6 and TRBJ2-1, is as follows: GAGVSQSPRYKVTKRGQDVALRCDPISGHVSLYWYRQALGQGPEFLTYFNYEAQQDKSGLPNDRFSAERPEGSISTLTIQRTEQRDSAMYRCASSSRQGNEQFFGPGTRLTVL.

The V call is TRBV5-6, the J call TRBJ1-5; 7 bases are shared with TRBD1. The CDR3 contains 14 residues. Germline CDR1 is SGHDT and CDR2 is YYEEEE. Trimming at V came to 4 bases and at J to 3 bases, leaving 4 bases not matched to a gene. The chain's CDR3 is CASSTGQFNQPQHF. The DNA for the CDR3 is TGTGCCAGCAGCACGGGACAGTTCAATCAGCCCCAGCATTTT.

The V gene is TRBV9, the J gene TRBJ1-1; D unclear. In germline, CDR1 is SGDLS, CDR2 YYNGEE. The CDR3 is 14 residues long. V was pared by 0 bases and J by 3 bases, with 9 bases between. The CDR3 sequence is CASSVDLSHTEAFF. The DNA of the CDR3 is TGTGCCAGCAGCGTAGACTTGTCCCACACTGAAGCTTTCTTT.

This clone was observed a few times. The chain uses TRBV29-1 and TRBJ1-1, with D possibly being TRBD1 (5 bases). The V gene's germline CDR1 is SQVTM and CDR2 ANQGSEA. This CDR3 has 14 amino acids. V was clipped by 4 bases and J by 1 base, with 13 bases between them. The DNA of the CDR3 is TGCAGCGTTGTAACGGGGGGAGGGAACACTGAAGCTTTCTTT. Its protein is CSVVTGGGNTEAFF.

V gene TRBV6-6 combines with J gene TRBJ1-1; D ambiguous. The CDR3 runs 15 residues. Per the germline V gene, CDR1 is MNHNY and CDR2 is SVGAGI (reference sequence). Between the trimmed V and J ends, which lost 7 bases and 1 base, there was a span of 16 bases. CDR3 DNA sequence: TGTGCCAGCACCAATACCGATCGGGGGAACACTGAAGCTTTCTTT. Translation: CASTNTDRGNTEAFF.

The rearrangement uses TRBV7-3 and TRBJ2-5; TRBD2 agrees at 11 bases. V lost 11 bases and J lost 2; bases outside the gene matches: 13. The germline CDR1 and CDR2 sequences are SGHTA and FQGTGA. The CDR3 extends over 16 amino acids. The CDR3 DNA sequence: TGTGCCGGAAATGCTAGCGGGGGGCCTATACAAGAGACCCAGTACTTC. The encoded protein is CAGNASGGPIQETQYF.

The V and J genes are TRBV19 and TRBJ1-4; a possible D gene is TRBD1 (5 bases). Germline V CDR1 and CDR2: LNHDA, SQIVND (reference sequence). The V gene lost 1 base and the J gene lost 7 bases, with 7 bases spanning the gap. This CDR3 comprises 13 residues. This CDR3 is CASSIAGGEKLFF. CDR3 nucleotides: TGTGCCAGTAGTATAGCCGGGGGTGAAAAACTGTTTTTT.

The chain employs TRBV19 and TRBJ2-1, with 12 positions matching TRBD2. V was clipped by 5 bases and J by 5 bases; unmatched bases: 10. CDR3 length: 17 residues. CDR1 is LNHDA, CDR2 SQIVND, per germline (reference sequence). This CDR3 reads CASSSSGGAGGDNEQFF. CDR3 DNA sequence: TGTGCCAGTAGTTCTAGCGGGGGGGCCGGGGGAGACAATGAGCAGTTCTTC.

The chain employs TRBV6-5 and TRBJ1-2; tentative D call: TRBD1 (6 bases). Germline-derived CDR1 and CDR2 are MNHEY and SVGAGI. Trimming stripped 5 bases from V and 3 bases from J, with 16 bases between. The CDR3 totals 15 residues. CDR3 bases: TGTGCCAGCAGTAACGACAGGTACGGAGACTATGGCTACACCTTC. Amino acids: CASSNDRYGDYGYTF.

CDR3 DNA sequence: TGTGCCGTCCAGGCCTCTGGGGAGGAAAAAACCCAGTACTTC. It encodes CAVQASGEEKTQYF. The V call is TRBV6-5, the J call TRBJ2-5; D perhaps matches TRBD2 (6 bases). The CDR3 extends over 14 amino acids. The germline gives CDR1 MNHEY, CDR2 SVGAGI. V lost 11 bases and J lost 8, with 24 bases in between.

The chain uses TRBV6-1 and TRBJ2-1, with 7 bases that match TRBD1. Trimming removed 3 bases from V and 8 bases from J; junction bases left unmatched: 10. The CDR3 contains 15 residues. Germline loops: CDR1 MNHNS, CDR2 SASEGT. CDR3: CASSDPGQIMDEQFF. The CDR3, as DNA: TGTGCCAGCAGTGATCCGGGACAGATAATGGATGAGCAGTTCTTC.

This clone is a singleton in its sample. This sequence joins TRBV6-5 and TRBJ1-5; 8 bases line up with TRBD1. The CDR3 consists of 15 residues. The germline CDR1 and CDR2 sequences are MNHEY and SVGAGI. V shed 6 bases, J shed 2 bases, and the junction held 6 bases outside the gene matches. In DNA form, the CDR3 reads TGTGCCAGCAGCCAAACAGGGGGTCGCAATCAGCCCCAGCATTTT. This encodes CASSQTGGRNQPQHF.

This clone was counted only a few times. The chain joins TRBV12-3 or TRBV12-4 to TRBJ1-1; possibly TRBD1 for D (6 bases). V lost 6 bases and J lost 4, with 12 bases in between. CDR3 length equals 13 residues. This chain's CDR3 is CASRVTGPTEAFF. Written as DNA, the CDR3 is TGTGCCAGCAGGGTTACAGGGCCCACTGAAGCTTTCTTT.

The rearrangement uses TRBV5-1 and TRBJ2-1, with TRBD2 matching over 14 bases. The trim removed 4 bases at V and 4 bases at J, leaving 4 bases unmatched. Germline V gives CDR1 SGHRS, CDR2 YFSETQ. The CDR3 consists of 16 residues. The CDR3 loop reads CASSRTSGGRYNEQFF. CDR3 sequence (DNA): TGCGCCAGCAGCAGGACTAGCGGGGGGAGGTACAATGAGCAGTTCTTC.

This chain connects TRBV7-9 to TRBJ1-3; D not resolved. Germline CDR1 and CDR2: SEHNR and FQNEAQ (reference sequence). Trimming took off 3 bases at V and 0 bases at J, with 3 bases between the two ends. The CDR3 has 13 amino acids. CDR3 nucleotides: TGTGCCAGCAGCTTCTACTCTGGAAACACCATATATTTT. Translated: CASSFYSGNTIYF.

This clone showed up just a few times. The J gene is TRBJ2-7, the V gene TRBV6-5; the match to TRBD1 covers 9 bases. This CDR3 has 14 amino acids. CDR1 MNHEY and CDR2 SVGAGI come from the germline V gene. V lost 8 bases, J lost 2 bases, and 7 bases stayed unmatched. DNA of the CDR3: TGTGCCAGCCAGTGGGGACAGGGAACCTACGAGCAGTACTTC. This gives the protein CASQWGQGTYEQYF.

The genes are TRBV28 and TRBJ2-2; a possible D gene is TRBD2 (6 bases). Germline CDR1 MDHEN, CDR2 SYDVKM. The CDR3 totals 15 residues. The V gene lost 3 bases and the J gene lost 4 bases, with 12 bases spanning the gap. CDR3 bases: TGTGCCAGCAGTTTGCGGGACGGAGTCACCGGGGAGCTGTTTTTT. It codes for CASSLRDGVTGELFF.

The V call is TRBV5-1, the J call TRBJ1-5; a weak D match, TRBD1 (5 bases). CDR1 is SGHRS, CDR2 YFSETQ, per germline. Trimming stripped 0 bases from V and 7 bases from J, with 11 bases between. The CDR3 consists of 14 residues. CDR3 coding DNA: TGCGCCAGCAGCTTGGATGGGGGGGAACAGCCCCAGCATTTT. Its translation is CASSLDGGEQPQHF.

V gene TRBV9 combines with J gene TRBJ2-7; TRBD1 matches at 10 bases. The CDR3 is 15 amino acids. The trim removed 3 bases at V and 3 bases at J, leaving 6 bases unmatched. The V gene's germline CDR1 is SGDLS and CDR2 YYNGEE. CDR3 sequence: CASSAPDRGFYEQYF. The CDR3 DNA reads TGTGCCAGCAGCGCCCCGGACAGGGGGTTCTACGAGCAGTACTTC.

The genes are TRBV6-5 and TRBJ2-7; 10 bases fit TRBD2. After removal of 4 bases from V and 2 bases from J, the junction contained 2 bases not matched to a gene. The CDR3 has 14 amino acids. In germline, CDR1 is MNHEY, CDR2 SVGAGI. The CDR3 region is CASSFTSGAYEQYF. The CDR3 DNA follows: TGTGCCAGCAGTTTTACTAGCGGGGCCTACGAGCAGTACTTC.